This paragraph covers one T cell receptor (beta chain) sequence. Seattle patients were enrolled while actively infected and followed longitudinally. This specimen comes from a study of blood T cell repertoires in COVID-19. Looking at the study overall: The origin of the acute and convalescent COVID-19 samples was the United States, Italy and Spain.

Germline assignment: CDR1 GTSNPN and CDR2 SVGIG (reference sequence). The CDR3 is made up of 14 amino acids. Trimming removed 0 bases from V and 5 bases from J, with 12 bases in between. The authors' processing: Estimation of nucleated cell counts relied on the amplification of reference gene primers. TCRdb keeps only in-frame clones here, not all; method: immunoSEQ multiplex PCR. V and J calls and clone size are copied from that table; D and trimming were computed from the DNA. The sample records fewer than 90,000 clones, just under 80% being singletons. The sequencing input was peripheral blood. The chain joins TRBV30 to TRBJ2-3, with D possibly being TRBD1 (5 bases). This clonotype was obtained from a man between 65 and 79 years old with COVID-19, enrolled during active disease. CDR3 DNA sequence: TGTGCCTGGAGTGTAAAGGGGTCCGGAGATACGCAGTATTTT. It translates to CAWSVKGSGDTQYF.